This T cell receptor (beta chain) emerged from a study of shared clonotypes between healthy human individuals. Naive CD4+ cells were CD45RA-selected; the remaining cells were memory. The germline V gene has CDR1 SGDLS and CDR2 YYNGEE. V lost 0 bases to trimming and J lost 7 bases; unmatched junction nucleotides: 6. The CDR3 totals 14 residues. Methods used by the authors: As immunoSEQ supplied junction-only sequences (without quality scores), filtering differed. The method was immunoSEQ multiplex PCR; TCRdb's version includes in-frame clones alone and lacks a portion of them. The V and J calls and clone size are taken from that table; D and trimming were inferred from the DNA. Of 1.6 million or so clones listed, approximately 98.5% are singletons.

This chain joins TRBV9 and TRBJ2-5, with 7 bases lining up with TRBD1. The material sequenced was naive CD4+ T cells sorted from blood. Subset here: CD45RA+ positively selected. This clonotype was sampled from a young man in good health. The CDR3 nucleotides are TGTGCCAGCAGCGTAGCTACAGGGGCAGGGACCCAGTACTTC. Translated: CASSVATGAGTQYF.